This TCR beta chain was found in a study of vaccination and CD4 T cells after COVID-19. A note on this clonotype: What it binds is not known.

Cultured CD4+ T cell DNA underwent sequencing with the Oncomine TCR Beta short-read assay. TCRdb re-analysed the PCR reads in MiXCR, keeping a single row per CDR3 protein. The sample has about 21,000 distinct CDR3 sequences; 50% are singletons. Documented treatment: approximately 11-day PBMC culture with coronavirus spike peptide pools or control peptides (ViraFEST assay). Trimming removed 6 bases at V and 3 bases at J, with 9 bases between. Germline V gene data show CDR1 as KGHSH and CDR2 as LQKENI. The CDR3 runs 13 residues. Sample: CD4+ T cells from blood, cultured in vitro. This clonotype originated in a human donor who had recovered from COVID-19. The chain carries TRBV18 and TRBJ1-5; D is perhaps TRBD1 (6 bases). CDR3 in amino acids: CASSRTVNQPQHF. For the CDR3, the DNA is TGTGCCAGCTCCCGGACAGTCAATCAGCCCCAGCATTTT.